This entry features one TCR beta chain sequence. These data originate in a study of immune evolution from preneoplasia to lung adenocarcinoma. Assay used: immunoSEQ multiplex PCR; TCRdb lists only in-frame clones, some missing. The sample records about 6,300 clones, over 80% being singletons. V was pared by 2 bases and J by 0 bases, with 14 bases between. Germline lookup yields CDR1 LNHNV and CDR2 YYDKDF (reference sequence). The CDR3 has 18 residues. V is TRBV15 and J is TRBJ1-6; D is possibly TRBD1 (5 bases). The material sequenced was FFPE lung adenocarcinoma in situ tissue. The origin of this receptor is a donor older than 65 with lung adenocarcinoma. CDR3: CATSRLDSLSSYNSPLHF. The CDR3 nucleotides are TGTGCCACCAGCAGACTCGACAGTCTAAGCTCCTATAATTCACCCCTCCACTTT.